This is a list of T cell receptor beta chains from one sample in a study of OX40 agonist ivuxolimab in advanced cancers. The assay was immunoSEQ multiplex PCR, and TCRdb's table has in-frame clones only and misses some. Of around 73,000 clones detected, just under 90% appear once; the ten largest clones hold over 9.5%. This sample comprised CD4+ or CD8+ T cells sorted from blood, obtained in a trial of the OX40 agonist ivuxolimab. The receptor source for this set is an adult with an advanced solid tumor such as melanoma, head and neck, liver or kidney cancer. CDR3s include the opening cysteine and the closing phenylalanine or tryptophan. Each record gives: J gene, clone size, V gene, D gene, CDR3 length, CDR3 DNA, CDR3 protein. A D gene is named only where the DNA matches it firmly. Only some rows state a clone size, as once, few, many or a class for expanded clones.

>TRBJ1-1|.|TRBV4-1|TRBD1|15
TGCGCCAGCAGAACCCTTCAGGGGGTGAACACTGAAGCTTTCTTT
CASRTLQGVNTEAFF
>TRBJ1-1|.|TRBV7-2|.|15
TGTGCCAGCAGCTTAGCCGGAAATCCGAACACTGAAGCTTTCTTT
CASSLAGNPNTEAFF
>TRBJ2-2|.|TRBV10-3|TRBD2|16
TGTGCCATCAGTCTACTCGGGACTACAAAGAGGGGGGAGCTGTTTTTT
CAISLLGTTKRGELFF
>TRBJ1-1|.|TRBV11-2|.|18
TGTGCCAGCAGCTTAGAGGGCCCAAGGAGTGGGGCGCGGCATGAAGCTTTCTTT
CASSLEGPRSGARHEAFF
>TRBJ2-7|.|TRBV29-1|TRBD1|12
TGCAGCGTTGAGGGACAGGGTTTCGAGCAGTACTTC
CSVEGQGFEQYF
>TRBJ2-7|.|TRBV10-3|TRBD1|13
TGTGCCATCAGTGAAACGACAGGGCTCGAGCAGTACTTC
CAISETTGLEQYF
>TRBJ2-2|few|TRBV29-1|TRBD1|16
TGCAGCGTTGAAATGTGGACAGGGGGGCTCACCGGGGAGCTGTTTTTT
CSVEMWTGGLTGELFF
>TRBJ2-7|.|TRBV27|.|13
TGTGCCAGCGCCCAGGGGGGGAGCTACGAGCAGTACTTC
CASAQGGSYEQYF
>TRBJ2-2|.|TRBV19|TRBD1|16
TGTGCCAGTAACGACAGGGGGCATCTCGACACCGGGGAGCTGTTTTTT
CASNDRGHLDTGELFF
>TRBJ2-2|.|TRBV9|TRBD1|14
TGTGCCAGCACCAGGACAGGGATCACCGGGGAGCTGTTTTTT
CASTRTGITGELFF
>TRBJ2-7|.|TRBV27|TRBD2|16
TGTGCCAGCAGTTTAGACCTGACTAGCGGATCCTACGAGCAGTACTTC
CASSLDLTSGSYEQYF